This T cell receptor (beta chain) was retrieved from a study of shared clonotypes between healthy human individuals. Naive CD8 cells lacked CD45RO and underwent positive selection for CCR7, leaving out terminally differentiated effector memory CD45RA+ cells. Trimming cost V 2 bases and J 5 bases, with 18 bases left between them. This CDR3 spans 16 amino acids. Germline V gene data show CDR1 as SGHNT and CDR2 as YYREEE (reference sequence). The test was conducted at deep level. Using immunoSEQ multiplex PCR, the repertoire was profiled, and TCRdb retains in-frame clones only, with some absent. This table holds approximately 1.9 million clones, 93% found once.

The rearrangement uses TRBV5-4 and TRBJ2-3, with TRBD2 as a possible D gene (6 bases). The specimen was naive CD8+ T cells from PBMCs. This TCR was sampled from a man in his late teens or twenties in good health. Some clones in this sample may be carry-over from other donors' samples. In DNA, the CDR3 is TGTGCCAGCAGCTTAGGACTAACAAAGGTGAGAGATACGCAGTATTTT. This encodes CASSLGLTKVRDTQYF.